The clone carrying this TCR beta chain was seen more than once but under ten times. Alongside a J-beta primer mix, a sample-barcoded 5' primer served in a second PCR lasting roughly 7 to 11 cycles. TCRdb passed the 5' RACE reads through MiXCR, listing each CDR3 protein once. The table has more than 800,000 distinct CDR3 sequences, 40% to 45% seen once. This CDR3 contains 16 residues. The V gene lost 4 bases and the J gene lost 6 bases, with 19 bases spanning the gap. The V gene's germline CDR1 is LGHDT and CDR2 YNNKEL (reference sequence). This entry belongs to a study of blood T cells in healthy people across ages.

The chain carries TRBV3-1 and TRBJ2-1; weak D call: TRBD1 (5 bases). Source material: blood. The origin of this receptor is a woman aged 60-75 years in good health. CDR3 coding DNA: TGTGCCAGCAGCCCCCGGTCCTCTCCAGGGTCCAATGAGCAGTTCTTC. Protein: CASSPRSSPGSNEQFF.